This T cell receptor (beta chain) came from a study of neoadjuvant nivolumab and ipilimumab in lung cancer. Clones were read by immunoSEQ multiplex PCR, and TCRdb kept only the in-frame ones, dropping some. The sample yields 19,000 or so clones, roughly 79% seen once. The receptor was isolated from an adult with non-small cell lung cancer. Sequencing used tumor tissue, obtained after neoadjuvant nivolumab, alone or with ipilimumab, at or shortly before surgery.

The CDR3 DNA reads TGTGCCAGCAGTGCCCTGGCACCTACAGGGGGTAGACAGCCCCAGCATTTT. Protein sequence: CASSALAPTGGRQPQHF. The chain uses TRBV6-1 and TRBJ1-5, with 8 positions matching TRBD1. The CDR3 has 17 amino acids. Germline CDR1 and CDR2: MNHNS and SASEGT. With V trimmed by 4 bases and J by 7 bases, 15 bases remained unmatched.